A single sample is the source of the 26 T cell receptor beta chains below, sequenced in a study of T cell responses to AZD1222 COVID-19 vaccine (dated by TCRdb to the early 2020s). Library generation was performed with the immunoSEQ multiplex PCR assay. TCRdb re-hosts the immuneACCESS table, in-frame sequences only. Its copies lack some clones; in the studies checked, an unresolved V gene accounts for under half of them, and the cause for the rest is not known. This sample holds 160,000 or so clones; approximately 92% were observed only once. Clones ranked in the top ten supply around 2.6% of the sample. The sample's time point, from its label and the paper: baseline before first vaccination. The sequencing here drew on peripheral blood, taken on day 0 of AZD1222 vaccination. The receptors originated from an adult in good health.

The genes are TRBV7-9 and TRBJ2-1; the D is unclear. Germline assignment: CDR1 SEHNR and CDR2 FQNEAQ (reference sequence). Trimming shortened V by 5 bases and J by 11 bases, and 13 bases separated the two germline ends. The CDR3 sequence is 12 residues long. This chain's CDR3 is CASSLPSAQQFF. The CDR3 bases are TGTGCCAGCAGCCTGCCGAGTGCCCAGCAGTTCTTC.

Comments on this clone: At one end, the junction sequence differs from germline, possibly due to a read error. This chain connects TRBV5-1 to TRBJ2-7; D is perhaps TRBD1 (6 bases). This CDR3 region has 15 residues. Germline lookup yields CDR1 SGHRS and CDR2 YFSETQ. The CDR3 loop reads CASRLDSLMAYEQYF. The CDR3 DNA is TGCGCCAGCAGATTGGACAGCCTAATGGCCTACGAGCAGTACTTC.

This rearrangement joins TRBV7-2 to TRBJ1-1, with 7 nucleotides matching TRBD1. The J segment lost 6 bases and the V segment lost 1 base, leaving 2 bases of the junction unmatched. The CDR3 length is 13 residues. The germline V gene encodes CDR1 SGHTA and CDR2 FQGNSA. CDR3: CASSLVRGAEAFF. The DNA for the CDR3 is TGTGCCAGCAGCTTAGTCAGGGGGGCTGAAGCTTTCTTT.

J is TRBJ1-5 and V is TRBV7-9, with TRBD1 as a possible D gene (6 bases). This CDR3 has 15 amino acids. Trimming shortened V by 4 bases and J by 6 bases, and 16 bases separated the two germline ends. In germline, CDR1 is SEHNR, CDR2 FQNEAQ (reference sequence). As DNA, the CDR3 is TGTGCCAGCAGCTCTACCCTCGACAGGCTTCAGCCCCAGCATTTT. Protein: CASSSTLDRLQPQHF.

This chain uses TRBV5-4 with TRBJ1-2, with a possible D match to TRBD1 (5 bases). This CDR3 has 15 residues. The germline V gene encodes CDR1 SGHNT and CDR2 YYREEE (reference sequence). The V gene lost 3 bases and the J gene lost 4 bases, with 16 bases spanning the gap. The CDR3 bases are TGTGCCAGCAGCTCCCACCCACAGGCCCTCTATGGCTACACCTTC. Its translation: CASSSHPQALYGYTF.

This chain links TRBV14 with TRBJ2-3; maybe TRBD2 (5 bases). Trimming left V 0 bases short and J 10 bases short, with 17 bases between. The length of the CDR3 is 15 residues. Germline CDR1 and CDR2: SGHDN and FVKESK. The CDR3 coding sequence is TGTGCCAGCAGCCAAGATCCCGCCGGGGTCTCTGCGCAGTATTTT. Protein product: CASSQDPAGVSAQYF.

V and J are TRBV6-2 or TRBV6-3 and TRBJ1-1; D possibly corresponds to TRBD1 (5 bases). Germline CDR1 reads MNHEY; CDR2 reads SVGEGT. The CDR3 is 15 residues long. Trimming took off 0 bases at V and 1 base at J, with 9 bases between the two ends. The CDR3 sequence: CASSYSSRANTEAFF. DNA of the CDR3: TGTGCCAGCAGTTACTCGTCCAGGGCGAACACTGAAGCTTTCTTT.

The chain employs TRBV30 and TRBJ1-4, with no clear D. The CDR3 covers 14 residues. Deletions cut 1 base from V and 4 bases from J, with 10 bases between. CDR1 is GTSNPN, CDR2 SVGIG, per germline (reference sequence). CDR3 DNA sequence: TGTGCCTGGAGTGAGCGGCAGATTAATGAAAAACTGTTTTTT. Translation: CAWSERQINEKLFF.

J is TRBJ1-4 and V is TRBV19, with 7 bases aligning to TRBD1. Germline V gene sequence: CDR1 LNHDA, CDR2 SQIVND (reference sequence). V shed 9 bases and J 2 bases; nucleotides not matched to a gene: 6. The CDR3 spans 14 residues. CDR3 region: CASTGVGTNEKLFF. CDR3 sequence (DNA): TGTGCCAGCACAGGGGTTGGGACTAATGAAAAACTGTTTTTT.

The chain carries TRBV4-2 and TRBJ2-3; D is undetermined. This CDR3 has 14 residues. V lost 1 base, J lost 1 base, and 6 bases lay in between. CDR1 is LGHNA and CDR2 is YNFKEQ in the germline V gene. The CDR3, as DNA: TGTGCCAGCAGCCAAGGCGCCGGCACAGATACGCAGTATTTT. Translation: CASSQGAGTDTQYF.

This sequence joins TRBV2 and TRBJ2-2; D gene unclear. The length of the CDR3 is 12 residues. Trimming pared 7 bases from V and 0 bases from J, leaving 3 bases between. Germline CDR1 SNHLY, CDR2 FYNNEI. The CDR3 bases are TGTGCCAGCAACGCGAACACCGGGGAGCTGTTTTTT. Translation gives CASNANTGELFF.

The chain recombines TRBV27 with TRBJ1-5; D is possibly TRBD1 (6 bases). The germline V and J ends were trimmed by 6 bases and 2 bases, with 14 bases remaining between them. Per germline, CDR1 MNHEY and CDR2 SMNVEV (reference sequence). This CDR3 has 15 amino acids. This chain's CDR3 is CASRGHLGRNQPQHF. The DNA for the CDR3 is TGTGCCAGCAGGGGACACCTCGGACGCAATCAGCCCCAGCATTTT.

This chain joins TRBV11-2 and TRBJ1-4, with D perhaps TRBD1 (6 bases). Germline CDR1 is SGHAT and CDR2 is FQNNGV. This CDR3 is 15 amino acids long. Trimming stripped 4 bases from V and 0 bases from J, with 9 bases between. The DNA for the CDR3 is TGTGCCAGCAGCTCCAGGGGCCCAACTAATGAAAAACTGTTTTTT. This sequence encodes CASSSRGPTNEKLFF.

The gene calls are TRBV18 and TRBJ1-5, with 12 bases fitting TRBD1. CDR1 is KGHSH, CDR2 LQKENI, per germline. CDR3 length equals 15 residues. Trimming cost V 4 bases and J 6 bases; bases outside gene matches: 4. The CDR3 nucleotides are TGTGCCAGCTCACTGGGACAGGGGGCCGGTCAGCCCCAGCATTTT. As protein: CASSLGQGAGQPQHF.

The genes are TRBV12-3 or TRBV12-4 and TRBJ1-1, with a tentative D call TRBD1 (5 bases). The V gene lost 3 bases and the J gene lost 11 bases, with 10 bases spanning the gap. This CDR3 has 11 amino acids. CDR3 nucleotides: TGTGCCAGCAGTTTGGGGCAATTGGCTTTCTTT. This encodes CASSLGQLAFF.

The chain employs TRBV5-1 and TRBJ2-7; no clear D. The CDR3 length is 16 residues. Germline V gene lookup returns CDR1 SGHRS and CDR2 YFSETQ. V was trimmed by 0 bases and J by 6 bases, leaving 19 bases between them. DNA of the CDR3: TGCGCCAGCAGCTTGGTGAGCGTCTCGACGGACGGCGAGCAGTACTTC. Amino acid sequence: CASSLVSVSTDGEQYF.

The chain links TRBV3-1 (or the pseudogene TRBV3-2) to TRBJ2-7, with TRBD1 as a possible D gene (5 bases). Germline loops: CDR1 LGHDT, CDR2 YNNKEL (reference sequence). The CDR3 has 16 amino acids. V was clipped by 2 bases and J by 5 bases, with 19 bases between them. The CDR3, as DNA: TGTGCCAGCAGCCAATCCATAGGGCACGCAGGGAACGAGCAGTACTTC. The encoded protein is CASSQSIGHAGNEQYF.

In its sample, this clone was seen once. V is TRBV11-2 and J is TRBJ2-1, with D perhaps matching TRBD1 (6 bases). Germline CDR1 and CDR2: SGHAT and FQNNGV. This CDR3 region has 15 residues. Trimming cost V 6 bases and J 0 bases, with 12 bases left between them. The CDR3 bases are TGTGCCAGCAGATCCGACAGGAGCTCCTACAATGAGCAGTTCTTC. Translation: CASRSDRSSYNEQFF.

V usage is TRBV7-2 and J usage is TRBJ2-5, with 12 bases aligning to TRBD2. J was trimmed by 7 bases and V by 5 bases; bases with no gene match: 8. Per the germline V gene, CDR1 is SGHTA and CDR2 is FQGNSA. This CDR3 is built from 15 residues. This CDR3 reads CASSPTSGSSGTQYF. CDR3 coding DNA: TGTGCCAGCAGCCCGACTAGCGGGAGCTCAGGGACCCAGTACTTC.

In DNA form, the CDR3 reads TGTGCCAGCAGCTCGACCGCAGGGGGGAGCTATGGCTACACCTTC. Encoded protein: CASSSTAGGSYGYTF. The chain joins TRBV7-2 to TRBJ1-2; 7 positions agree with TRBD1. The length of the CDR3 is 15 residues. Germline loops: CDR1 SGHTA, CDR2 FQGNSA. J gave up 4 bases and V 4 bases, and 9 bases lay outside the gene matches.

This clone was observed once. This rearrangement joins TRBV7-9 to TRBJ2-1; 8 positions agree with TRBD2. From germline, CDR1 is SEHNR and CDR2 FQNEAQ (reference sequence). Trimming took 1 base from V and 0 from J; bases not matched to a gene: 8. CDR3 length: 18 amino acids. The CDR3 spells CASSLVEGSGVSYNEQFF. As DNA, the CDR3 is TGTGCCAGCAGCTTAGTGGAGGGTAGCGGGGTCTCCTACAATGAGCAGTTCTTC.

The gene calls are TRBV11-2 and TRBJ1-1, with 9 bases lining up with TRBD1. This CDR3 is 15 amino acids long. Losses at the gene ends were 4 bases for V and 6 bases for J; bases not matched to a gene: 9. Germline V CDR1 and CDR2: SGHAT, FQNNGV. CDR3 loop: CASSWTDRGSAEAFF. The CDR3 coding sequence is TGTGCCAGCAGCTGGACCGACAGGGGGTCAGCTGAAGCTTTCTTT.

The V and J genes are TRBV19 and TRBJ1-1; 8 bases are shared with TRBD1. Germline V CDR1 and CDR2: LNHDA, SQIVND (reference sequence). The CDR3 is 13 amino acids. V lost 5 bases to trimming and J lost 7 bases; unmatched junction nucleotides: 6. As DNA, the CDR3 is TGTGCCAGTAGTGCAGGGGGCTGGGGTGAAGCTTTCTTT. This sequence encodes CASSAGGWGEAFF.

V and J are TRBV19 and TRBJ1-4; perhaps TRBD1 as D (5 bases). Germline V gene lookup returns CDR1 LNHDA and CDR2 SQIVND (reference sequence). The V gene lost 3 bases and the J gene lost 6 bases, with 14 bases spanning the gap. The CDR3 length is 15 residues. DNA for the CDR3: TGTGCCAGTAGTATTTTGGTACGAGGGGATGAAAAACTGTTTTTT. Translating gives CASSILVRGDEKLFF.

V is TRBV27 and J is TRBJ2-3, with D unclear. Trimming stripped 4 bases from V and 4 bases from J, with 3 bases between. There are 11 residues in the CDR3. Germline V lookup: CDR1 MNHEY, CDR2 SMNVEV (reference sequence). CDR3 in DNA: TGTGCCAGCAGTTCATCAGATACGCAGTATTTT. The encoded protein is CASSSSDTQYF.

The DNA for the CDR3 is TGTGCCAGCAGCCGTCCTTGGGGACAGGGGGCAAACAATGAGCAGTTCTTC. This encodes CASSRPWGQGANNEQFF. V usage is TRBV3-1 (or the pseudogene TRBV3-2) and J usage is TRBJ2-1, with 12 bases aligning to TRBD1. Germline-derived CDR1 and CDR2 are LGHDT and YNNKEL (reference sequence). Trimming cost V 4 bases and J 5 bases; bases outside gene matches: 9. The CDR3 length is 17 residues.